Following are 9 T cell receptor beta chains from one sample sequenced in a study of beta chain features in type 1 diabetes. Expressed TCRB transcripts were sequenced because the entire RNA isolate underwent reverse transcription. The protocol was immunoSEQ multiplex PCR, while the TCRdb copy is restricted to in-frame clones and leaves out a portion. The repertoire includes 810,000 or so clones, roughly 15% of them detected once, and 0.023% sits in the top ten. Sequencing was carried out using naive CD4+ T cells from blood. These TCRs come from a woman aged 18-29 years in good health.

The chain recombines TRBV28 with TRBJ2-7, with a weak D call TRBD1 (6 bases). With 7 bases removed from V and 1 base from J, the gap between germline ends came to 17 bases. Germline CDR1 MDHEN, CDR2 SYDVKM. The CDR3 is 15 residues long. The CDR3 coding sequence is TGTGCCAGCAACTCCGGGACAAAGAGTTCCTACGAGCAGTACTTC. It specifies CASNSGTKSSYEQYF.

This clone came up a few times. This rearrangement joins TRBV19 to TRBJ1-4, with D possibly being TRBD1 (5 bases). Trimming removed 4 bases at V and 4 bases at J, with 13 bases between. CDR1 is LNHDA, CDR2 SQIVND, per germline (reference sequence). This CDR3 is built from 15 residues. CDR3 loop: CASSTGRPYNEKLFF. The CDR3 coding sequence is TGTGCCAGTAGTACAGGGCGGCCGTATAATGAAAAACTGTTTTTT. Supplemented by reference TRBV19 and TRBJ1-4, the full variable domain reads DGGITQSPKYLFRKEGQNVTLSCEQNLNHDAMYWYRQDPGQGLRLIYYSQIVNDFQKGDIAEGYSVSREKKESFPLTVTSAQKNPTAFYLCASSTGRPYNEKLFFGSGTQLSVL.

This clone was observed a handful of times. This chain uses TRBV5-4 with TRBJ1-2; unclear D gene. The CDR3 consists of 15 residues. Germline V gene lookup returns CDR1 SGHNT and CDR2 YYREEE (reference sequence). Trimming stripped 0 bases from V and 7 bases from J, with 16 bases between. CDR3 bases: TGTGCCAGCAGCTTGGGTACCGACCTCTGGGCTGGCTACACCTTC. This gives the protein CASSLGTDLWAGYTF.

This clone has a handful of counts. This chain connects TRBV11-2 to TRBJ2-1; 7 nucleotides line up with TRBD1. V dropped 5 bases and J dropped 7; count of bases not matched to a gene: 11. The CDR3 contains 15 residues. CDR1 and CDR2 from the germline V gene are SGHAT and FQNNGV. The CDR3, as DNA: TGTGCCAGCAGCCGTATCGACAGGGAAGGGAATGAGCAGTTCTTC. It encodes CASSRIDREGNEQFF. Filled out from reference TRBV11-2 and TRBJ2-1, the complete variable domain reads EAGVAQSPRYKIIEKRQSVAFWCNPISGHATLYWYQQILGQGPKLLIQFQNNGVVDDSQLPKDRFSAERLKGVDSTLKIQPAKLEDSAVYLCASSRIDREGNEQFFGPGTRLTVL.

The V gene is TRBV5-6, the J gene TRBJ2-3; the D is unclear. The length of the CDR3 is 15 residues. Trimming shortened V by 3 bases and J by 6 bases, and 17 bases separated the two germline ends. Germline CDR1 SGHDT, CDR2 YYEEEE. The CDR3 sequence is CASSSDLVFSDTQYF. The CDR3 coding sequence is TGTGCCAGCAGCTCCGACCTGGTTTTTTCGGATACGCAGTATTTT.

This clone was detected a few times. Here the CDR3 DNA reads TGTGCCAGCAGTCGAGAGCGTATAGCGGGAGGGCTTTATGAGCAGTTCTTC. It codes for CASSRERIAGGLYEQFF. The chain couples TRBV7-2 to TRBJ2-1; 11 nucleotides match TRBD2. Germline V gene sequence: CDR1 SGHTA, CDR2 FQGNSA. The CDR3 is 17 residues long. With 6 bases clipped from V and 8 bases from J, the junction kept 15 bases outside the gene matches.

V gene TRBV11-1 combines with J gene TRBJ2-1, with TRBD1 identical over 11 bases. The CDR3 loop spans 16 amino acids. Germline CDR1 and CDR2: SGHAT and FQDESV (reference sequence). V lost 5 bases and J lost 7; bases outside the gene matches: 10. CDR3 loop: CASSDRGTGGDNEQFF. The CDR3 DNA is TGTGCCAGCAGCGACCGGGGGACAGGGGGTGATAATGAGCAGTTCTTC.

This clone has only a few counts. This sequence joins TRBV4-2 and TRBJ2-1, with TRBD2 matching over 7 bases. Germline assignment: CDR1 LGHNA and CDR2 YNFKEQ. With 1 base clipped from V and 0 bases from J, the junction kept 3 bases outside the gene matches. The CDR3 consists of 16 residues. In nucleotides, the CDR3 is TGTGCCAGCAGCCAAGGTCGGGAGGCCTCCTACAATGAGCAGTTCTTC. The encoded protein is CASSQGREASYNEQFF.

The CDR3 sequence: CASSLGASGSLYEQYF. The CDR3 DNA is TGTGCCAGCAGCTTAGGGGCTAGCGGGAGTCTCTACGAGCAGTACTTC. The chain links TRBV11-2 to TRBJ2-7, with 10 bases that match TRBD2. The V segment lost 1 base and the J segment 3 bases; nucleotides outside the gene matches: 6. The length of the CDR3 is 16 residues. Germline CDR1 and CDR2: SGHAT and FQNNGV.